The rows below give T cell receptor beta chains drawn from one sample of a study of T cell responses to AZD1222 COVID-19 vaccine. Profiled with immunoSEQ multiplex PCR; TCRdb holds only in-frame clones, not every one. The sample contains 120,000 or so clones, about nine tenths of which appear only once. The sequencing used peripheral blood, collected on day 0 of AZD1222 vaccination. All receptors derive from an adult in good health. The CDR3 runs from the conserved cysteine through the conserved F or W. The order of the fields is J gene, D gene, V gene, clone size, CDR3 DNA, CDR3 protein. A D gene is named only where the DNA matches it firmly. Clone size is not always given. Where it is, it says once, few, many or a class for expanded clones.

TRBJ1-1,TRBD1,TRBV7-8,NA,TGTGCCAGCAGCTTGGGCAGGGGGCAAGGGAAAGCTTTCTTT,CASSLGRGQGKAFF
TRBJ2-3,NA,TRBV20-1,NA,TGCAGTGCTAGTAGCCGGAGGGACGCAGATACGCAGTATTTT,CSASSRRDADTQYF
TRBJ2-2,NA,TRBV7-3,NA,TGTGCCAGCACCCGCCGGGGCGGGGCGAACACCGGGGAGCTGTTTTTT,CASTRRGGANTGELFF
TRBJ1-4,NA,TRBV5-1,NA,TGCGCCAGCAGCTTGGTGTCAGGGTCCTCGGGGGAAAAACTGTTTTTT,CASSLVSGSSGEKLFF
TRBJ2-5,TRBD2,TRBV7-9,NA,TGTGCCAGCAGCTTATGGCTAGCGGGAGCAGGGACCCAGTACTTC,CASSLWLAGAGTQYF
TRBJ2-7,TRBD1,TRBV19,once,TGTGCCAGTAGTATTTATGGGACAGGTTACGAGCAGTACTTC,CASSIYGTGYEQYF
TRBJ1-2,NA,TRBV12-3/TRBV12-4,NA,TGTGCCAGCAGTTTAGGCAGTAACTATGGCTACACCTTC,CASSLGSNYGYTF
TRBJ2-1,NA,TRBV12-5,once,TGTGCTAGTGGACAAAACCTAAGACCCACCGCCTACAATGAGCAGTTCTTC,CASGQNLRPTAYNEQFF
TRBJ2-2,NA,TRBV7-9,NA,TGTGCCAGCAAGGTGGGGGACACCGGGGAGCTGTTTTTT,CASKVGDTGELFF
TRBJ2-2,NA,TRBV6-1,NA,TGTGCCAGCAGTGAAGCAGGGGGAACATTAACCGGGGAGCTGTTTTTT,CASSEAGGTLTGELFF
TRBJ1-3,NA,TRBV28,NA,TGTGCCAGCAGAAGACAGATTGGAAACACCATATATTTT,CASRRQIGNTIYF
TRBJ1-1,NA,TRBV3-1/TRBV3-2,NA,TGTGCCAGCAGCCCAACCTCTCTGGTGAACACTGAAGCTTTCTTT,CASSPTSLVNTEAFF
TRBJ2-7,NA,TRBV6-1,NA,TGTGCCAGCAGTGAAGCGGGACATTCGCAGTACTTC,CASSEAGHSQYF
TRBJ2-2,TRBD2,TRBV7-9,NA,TGTGCCAGGAGGGTGGGGACTAGCGGGACGAACACCGGGGAGCTGTTTTTT,CARRVGTSGTNTGELFF
TRBJ2-7,NA,TRBV6-1,NA,TGTGCCAGCAGTGAAAATACGGATTTTTCTGTCTACGAGCAGTACTTC,CASSENTDFSVYEQYF
TRBJ2-7,TRBD2,TRBV27,NA,TGTGCCAGCAGTTTATCAGCGGGGACCACCTACGAGCAGTACTTC,CASSLSAGTTYEQYF
TRBJ2-7,NA,TRBV5-1,NA,TGCGCCAGCGGACTCGGGACGGCCTTTTCCTACGAGCAGTACTTC,CASGLGTAFSYEQYF
TRBJ2-4,TRBD1,TRBV6-5,NA,TGTGCCAGCAGTTACAAACAGGGGGTAGCCAAAAACATTCAGTACTTC,CASSYKQGVAKNIQYF
TRBJ1-2,TRBD1,TRBV19,once,TGTGCCAGCCGACAGGGGGGAGACTATGGCTACACCTTC,CASRQGGDYGYTF
TRBJ2-7,TRBD2,TRBV5-1,NA,TGCGCCAGCAGTCACGAGGGACAGCGAGGACTAGCGGTCACCTACGAGCAGTACTTC,CASSHEGQRGLAVTYEQYF
TRBJ1-4,TRBD1,TRBV28,once,TGTGCCAGCAGTTCCTACAGGGGGCGCGGGGCTAATGAAAAACTGTTTTTT,CASSSYRGRGANEKLFF
TRBJ2-1,TRBD2,TRBV28,NA,TGTGCCAGCATCGGACTAGCGGGAGGCTACAATGAGCAGTTCTTC,CASIGLAGGYNEQFF
TRBJ2-1,TRBD2,TRBV29-1,NA,TGCAGCGTTGAAGGGGGCCGGGGAGGGGCAACGAGACAAAGTGAGCAGTTCTTC,CSVEGGRGGATRQSEQFF
TRBJ1-2,TRBD1,TRBV5-1,NA,TGCGCCAGCAGCCGCGGGACAGACTATGGCTACACCTTC,CASSRGTDYGYTF
TRBJ2-1,NA,TRBV5-1,NA,TGCGCCAGCCTTTCAAGCGAAAATCCTCACAATGAGCAGTTCTTC,CASLSSENPHNEQFF
TRBJ1-2,NA,TRBV21-1,NA,TGTGCCAGCAGCAAAAACGCAGGGGGCTCGGATGGCTACACCTTC,CASSKNAGGSDGYTF
TRBJ2-1,NA,TRBV19,NA,TGTGCCAGTAGTAGGGCGGGACCGAACAATGAGCAGTTCTTC,CASSRAGPNNEQFF
TRBJ2-7,NA,TRBV10-3,NA,TGTGCCGTGGGTCAAAACCCCTACGAGCAGTACTTC,CAVGQNPYEQYF
TRBJ1-1,NA,TRBV18,NA,TGTGCCAGCTCACCACAGTGGGGCAGACTGAACACTGAAGCTTTCTTT,CASSPQWGRLNTEAFF
TRBJ2-7,TRBD2,TRBV5-1,NA,TGCGCCAGCAGCCTAGAGGGACTAGCGGAAAAAAAGCAGTACTTC,CASSLEGLAEKKQYF
TRBJ2-7,NA,TRBV5-1,once,TGCGCCAGCAGCTTGGAACGCGAGAAGCAGTACTTC,CASSLEREKQYF
TRBJ1-1,NA,TRBV28,NA,TGTGCCAGCAGCTCCCCCGGGTCCGTAAACACTGAAGCTTTCTTT,CASSSPGSVNTEAFF
TRBJ1-3,NA,TRBV27,NA,TGTGCCAGCAGTTTTTCGGGGTCATCTGGAAACACCATATATTTT,CASSFSGSSGNTIYF
TRBJ1-3,TRBD1,TRBV5-1,once,TGCGCCAGCAGCTTGGAAGCGACAGGGCCCGGAAACACCATATATTTT,CASSLEATGPGNTIYF
TRBJ1-1,NA,TRBV7-9,NA,TGTGCCAGCAGCTTCGACCAGGGGACTGAAGCTTTCTTT,CASSFDQGTEAFF
TRBJ2-7,NA,TRBV7-9,NA,TGTGCCAGCAGCTTAAAGGGGCACGAGCAGTACTTC,CASSLKGHEQYF
TRBJ2-7,NA,TRBV7-9,NA,TGTGCCAGCAGCTTAGCTCGCCTCTACGAGCAGTACTTC,CASSLARLYEQYF
TRBJ1-4,NA,TRBV18,once,TGTGCCAGCTCGGTGGACAGAAATGAAAAACTGTTTTTT,CASSVDRNEKLFF
TRBJ2-1,NA,TRBV24-1,NA,TGTGCCACCAGTGGCTCTGCCAATGAGCAGTTCTTC,CATSGSANEQFF
TRBJ2-2,NA,TRBV6-5,NA,TGTGCCAGCAGTTACCTGGGCCTGGGGCGCGGGGAGCTGTTTTTT,CASSYLGLGRGELFF
TRBJ2-5,NA,TRBV6-5,NA,TGTGCCAGCAGTTCTAAGGGGACCCAGTACTTC,CASSSKGTQYF
TRBJ2-2,NA,TRBV5-1,NA,TGCGCCAGCCGAATTAACCAGGGCGCCGGGGAGCTGTTTTTT,CASRINQGAGELFF
TRBJ2-1,NA,TRBV5-1,NA,TGCGCCAGCAGCTTGGGACAGTTCGGGGGCAAGAGGGAGCAGTTCTTC,CASSLGQFGGKREQFF
TRBJ2-7,TRBD1,TRBV28,once,TGTGCCATCCAGAACCTCGGGACAGTGTACGAGCAGTACTTC,CAIQNLGTVYEQYF
TRBJ2-3,TRBD2,TRBV10-3,NA,TGTGCCATCAGCAACAGCGGGAGGGCCCCAGATACGCAGTATTTT,CAISNSGRAPDTQYF
TRBJ2-1,NA,TRBV6-2/TRBV6-3,once,TGTGCCAGCAGTTACCGGGACTACAATGAGCAGTTCTTC,CASSYRDYNEQFF
TRBJ2-4,NA,TRBV28,NA,TGTGCCAGCAGTCCTGCGAGGGGCGACATTCAGTACTTC,CASSPARGDIQYF
TRBJ2-1,NA,TRBV12-3/TRBV12-4,once,TGTGCCAGCACCGCGCGGCGTGGTAATGAGCAGTTCTTC,CASTARRGNEQFF